This entry lists 3 T cell receptor beta chains sequenced from one sample in a study of cytomegalovirus exposure and HLA in healthy donors. PCR primers comprised 60 Vbeta and 13 Jbeta primers. Sequencing was performed with immunoSEQ multiplex PCR; in TCRdb, only in-frame clones are kept and a portion is missing. The data hold around 160,000 clones, with roughly 80% observed a single time. The specimen sequenced was PBMCs. The receptors originated from a male donor in good health and CMV-seronegative.

For this clone: The identical CDR3 is also encoded by other nucleotide sequences in the sample. J is TRBJ2-2 and V is TRBV29-1; TRBD2 might be the D (6 bases). The CDR3 runs to 15 residues. Germline V lookup: CDR1 SQVTM, CDR2 ANQGSEA. The chain's CDR3 is CSAQIAVGYTGELFF. CDR3 sequence (DNA): TGCAGTGCCCAGATAGCGGTGGGGTACACCGGGGAGCTGTTTTTT.

This chain joins TRBV27 and TRBJ1-1, with 8 bases aligning to TRBD1. The CDR3 contains 17 residues. In germline, CDR1 is MNHEY, CDR2 SMNVEV (reference sequence). J gave up 4 bases and V 5 bases, and 15 bases lay outside the gene matches. The CDR3 bases are TGTGCCAGCAGTCCGATAGGTGACAGGGGAGGTGTCACTGAAGCTTTCTTT. It is translated as CASSPIGDRGGVTEAFF.

The chain links TRBV4-2 to TRBJ2-3, with TRBD1 identical over 10 bases. The CDR3 runs to 15 residues. Unmatched junction bases numbered 4, after V lost 4 bases and J lost 3 bases. Germline-derived CDR1 and CDR2 are LGHNA and YNFKEQ. CDR3 nucleotides: TGTGCCAGCAGCCCAGGGACAGGGGATACAGATACGCAGTATTTT. This gives the protein CASSPGTGDTDTQYF.